This TCR beta chain was recorded in a study of blood T cell repertoires in COVID-19. The V gene's germline CDR1 is SGHRS and CDR2 YFSETQ. This CDR3 has 13 residues. V was cut by 0 bases and J by 7 bases, with 10 bases left in between. Sequencing was performed with immunoSEQ multiplex PCR; in TCRdb, only in-frame clones are kept and a portion is missing. The sample shows 220,000 or so clones, 85% to 90% of them seen only once. The sequenced sample was PBMCs or T cells enriched from blood (not recorded which). The clonotype was recovered from a man aged 30 to 45 who had been exposed to COVID-19. V and J are TRBV5-1 and TRBJ1-2; D might be TRBD1 (5 bases). The CDR3 DNA reads TGCGCCAGCAGCTTGGAGGGGCGGAGTGGCTACACCTTC. Its protein product is CASSLEGRSGYTF.